This T cell receptor (beta chain) was sequenced in a study of blood T cell repertoires in COVID-19. Source study methods: By means of reference gene primer amplification, nucleated cell counts were estimated. The data were produced by immunoSEQ multiplex PCR, yet TCRdb's version contains in-frame clones alone and is incomplete. D and trimming were read from the DNA, whereas the V and J calls and clone size are those reported in that table. This table has approximately 210,000 clones, 70% to 90% appearing once. Trimming removed 1 base from V and 1 base from J; junction bases left unmatched: 5. Germline V gene sequence: CDR1 SGHRS, CDR2 YFSETQ. The CDR3 runs to 16 residues.

The chain has TRBV5-1 and TRBJ2-5; 9 nucleotides align to TRBD2. The sequence was obtained from a woman in her late teens or twenties who had recovered from COVID-19. Material for sequencing was PBMCs or T cells enriched from blood (not recorded which). CDR3 amino acids: CASSLMRGGRQETQYF. In DNA, the CDR3 is TGCGCCAGCAGCTTGATGCGGGGGGGCCGCCAAGAGACCCAGTACTTC.